The entry below gives a single T cell receptor beta chain sequence along with its context. The CDR3 is made up of 14 amino acids. Germline V gene data show CDR1 as MNHEY and CDR2 as SVGEGT. V was clipped by 2 bases and J by 3 bases, with 7 bases between them. This record comes from a study of blood T cell repertoires in COVID-19. Turning to the study itself: Sites across the United States, Italy and Spain contributed samples from acute and convalescent COVID-19. T cells, B-cell-depleted T cells, or PBMCs supplied cDNA or gDNA.

Authors' data handling: Amplification of reference gene primers was used by the study to estimate nucleated cell counts. This table comes from immunoSEQ multiplex PCR, and its TCRdb copy is limited to in-frame clones, with some not included. V and J calls and clone size are given by that table; D and trimming were obtained from the DNA. Among fewer than 300,000 clones listed, approximately 87% were seen once. This sequence was found in a woman aged 70-85 years with active or convalescent COVID-19. V and J are TRBV6-2 or TRBV6-3 and TRBJ1-4, with D maybe TRBD1 (5 bases). Sample: peripheral blood. CDR3 residues: CASSYGGANEKLFF. As DNA, the CDR3 is TGTGCCAGCAGTTACGGAGGGGCTAATGAAAAACTGTTTTTT.